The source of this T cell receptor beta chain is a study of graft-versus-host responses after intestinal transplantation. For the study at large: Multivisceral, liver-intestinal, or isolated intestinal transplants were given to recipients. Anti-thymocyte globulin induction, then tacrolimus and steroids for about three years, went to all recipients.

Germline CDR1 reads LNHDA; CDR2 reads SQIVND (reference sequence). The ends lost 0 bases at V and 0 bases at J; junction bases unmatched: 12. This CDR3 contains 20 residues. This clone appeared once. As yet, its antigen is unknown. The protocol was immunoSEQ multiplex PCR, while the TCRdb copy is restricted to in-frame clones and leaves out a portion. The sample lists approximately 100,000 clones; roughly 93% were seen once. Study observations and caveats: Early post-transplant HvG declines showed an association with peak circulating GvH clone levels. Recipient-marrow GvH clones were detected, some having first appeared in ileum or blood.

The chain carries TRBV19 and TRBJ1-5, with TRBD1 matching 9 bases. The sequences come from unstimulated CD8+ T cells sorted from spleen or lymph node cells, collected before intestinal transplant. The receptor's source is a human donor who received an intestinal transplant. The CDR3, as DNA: TGTGCCAGTAGTATAGACCTACAGGGGGCGTTCTCCTATAGCAATCAGCCCCAGCATTTT. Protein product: CASSIDLQGAFSYSNQPQHF. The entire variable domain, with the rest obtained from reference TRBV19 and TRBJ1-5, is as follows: DGGITQSPKYLFRKEGQNVTLSCEQNLNHDAMYWYRQDPGQGLRLIYYSQIVNDFQKGDIAEGYSVSREKKESFPLTVTSAQKNPTAFYLCASSIDLQGAFSYSNQPQHFGDGTRLSIL.